Given below is one T cell receptor (beta chain) in context. The data were taken from a study of cytomegalovirus exposure and HLA in healthy donors. V was cut by 2 bases and J by 0 bases, with 26 bases left in between. CDR1 and CDR2 (germline): MNHEY, SMNVEV (reference sequence). This CDR3 is built from 22 residues. Libraries were prepared by immunoSEQ multiplex PCR; TCRdb keeps only in-frame clonotypes and omits some of them. Among 250,000 to 400,000 clones, approximately 86% were seen once, and the ten largest hold around 0.96%. The sequenced sample was PBMCs. The genes are TRBV27 and TRBJ1-6; possible D gene TRBD1, 6 bases. The sequence was collected from a man aged 25-45 years in good health and CMV-seronegative. CDR3 sequence reads: CASSLGVGGPSYRSSYNSPLHF. DNA for the CDR3: TGTGCCAGCAGTTTAGGGGTTGGGGGCCCTTCATACAGGAGCTCCTATAATTCACCCCTCCACTTT.